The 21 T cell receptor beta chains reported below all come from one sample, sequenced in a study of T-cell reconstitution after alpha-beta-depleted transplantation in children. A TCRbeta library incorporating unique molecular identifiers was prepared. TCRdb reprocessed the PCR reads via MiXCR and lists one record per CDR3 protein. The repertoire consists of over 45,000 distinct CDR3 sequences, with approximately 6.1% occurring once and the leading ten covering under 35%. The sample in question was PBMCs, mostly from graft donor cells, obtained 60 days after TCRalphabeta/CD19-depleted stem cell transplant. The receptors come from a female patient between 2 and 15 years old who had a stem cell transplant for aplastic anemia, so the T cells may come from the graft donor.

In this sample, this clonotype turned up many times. CDR3 nucleotides: TGTGCCAGCAGGCGAACGGGGCTACAAGAGACCCAGTACTTC. It is translated as CASRRTGLQETQYF. The rearrangement joins TRBV7-6 to TRBJ2-5; tentatively, D is TRBD1 or TRBD2 (5 bases each). Trimming shortened V by 6 bases and J by 2 bases, and 13 bases separated the two germline ends. This CDR3 spans 14 amino acids. Per the germline V gene, CDR1 is SGHVS and CDR2 is FNYEAQ.

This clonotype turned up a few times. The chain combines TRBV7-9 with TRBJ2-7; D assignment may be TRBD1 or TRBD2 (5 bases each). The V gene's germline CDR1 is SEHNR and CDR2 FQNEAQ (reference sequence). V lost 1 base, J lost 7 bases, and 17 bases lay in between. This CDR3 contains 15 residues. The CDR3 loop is CASSLGGRELGEQYF. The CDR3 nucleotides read TGTGCCAGCAGCTTAGGGGGCAGGGAGCTCGGGGAGCAGTACTTC.

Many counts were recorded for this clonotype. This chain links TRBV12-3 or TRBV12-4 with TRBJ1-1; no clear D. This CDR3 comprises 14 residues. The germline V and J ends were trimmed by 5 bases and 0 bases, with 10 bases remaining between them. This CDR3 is CASSLRNMNTEAFF. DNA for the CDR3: TGTGCCAGCAGTCTCCGGAACATGAACACTGAAGCTTTCTTT.

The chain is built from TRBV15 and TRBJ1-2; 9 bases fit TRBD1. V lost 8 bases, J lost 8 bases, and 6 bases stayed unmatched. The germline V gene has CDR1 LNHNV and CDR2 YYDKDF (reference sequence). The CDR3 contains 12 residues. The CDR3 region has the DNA TGTGCCACCGGAAGACAGGGGGTCGGCTACACCTTC. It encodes CATGRQGVGYTF.

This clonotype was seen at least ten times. The CDR3 nucleotides are TGTGCCAGCAGAGGACAGGGGGCAAGATACGAGCAGTACTTC. Translated, it gives CASRGQGARYEQYF. This chain joins TRBV12-3 or TRBV12-4 and TRBJ2-7; TRBD1 matches at 11 bases. This CDR3 comprises 14 residues. V lost 6 bases, J lost 4 bases, and 5 bases stayed unmatched.

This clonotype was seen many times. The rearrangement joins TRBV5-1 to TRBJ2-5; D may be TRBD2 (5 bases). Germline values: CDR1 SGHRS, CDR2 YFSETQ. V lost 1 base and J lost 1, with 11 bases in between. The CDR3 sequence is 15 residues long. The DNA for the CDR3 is TGCGCCAGCAGCTTGTCCGGGGTGGGCCAAGAGACCCAGTACTTC. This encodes CASSLSGVGQETQYF.

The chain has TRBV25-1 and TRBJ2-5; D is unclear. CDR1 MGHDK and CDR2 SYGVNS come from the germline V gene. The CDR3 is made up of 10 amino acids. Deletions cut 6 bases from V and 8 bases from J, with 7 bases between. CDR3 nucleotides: TGTGCCAGCAGCGCAGTTACCCAGTACTTC. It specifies CASSAVTQYF.

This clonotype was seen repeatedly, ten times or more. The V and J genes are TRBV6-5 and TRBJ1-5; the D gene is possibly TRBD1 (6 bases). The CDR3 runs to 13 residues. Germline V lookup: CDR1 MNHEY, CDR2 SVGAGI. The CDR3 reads CSMGGAVSQPQHF. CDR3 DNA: TGTTCAATGGGGGGCGCAGTAAGTCAGCCCCAGCATTTT.

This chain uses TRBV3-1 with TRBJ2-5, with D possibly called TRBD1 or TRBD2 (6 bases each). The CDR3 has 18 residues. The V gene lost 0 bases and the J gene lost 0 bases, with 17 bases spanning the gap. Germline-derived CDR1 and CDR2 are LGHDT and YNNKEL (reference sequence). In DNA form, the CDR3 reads TGTGCCAGCAGCCAAGACTCCGGGAGCGGACAGTACCAAGAGACCCAGTACTTC. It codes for CASSQDSGSGQYQETQYF.

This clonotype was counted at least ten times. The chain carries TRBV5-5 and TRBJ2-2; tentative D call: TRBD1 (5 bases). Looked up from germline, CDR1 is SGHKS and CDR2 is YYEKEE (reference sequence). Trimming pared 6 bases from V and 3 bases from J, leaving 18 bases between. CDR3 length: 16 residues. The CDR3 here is CASIVEPGLHTGELFF. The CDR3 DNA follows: TGTGCCAGCATCGTCGAACCAGGGCTCCACACCGGGGAGCTGTTTTTT.

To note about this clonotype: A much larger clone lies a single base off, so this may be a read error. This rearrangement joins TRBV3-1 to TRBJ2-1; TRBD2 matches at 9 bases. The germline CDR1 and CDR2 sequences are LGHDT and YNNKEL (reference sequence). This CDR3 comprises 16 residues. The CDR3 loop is CVSTGARLAGTNEQFF. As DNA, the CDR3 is TGTGTCAGCACCGGCGCGCGGCTAGCGGGGACCAATGAGCAGTTCTTC.

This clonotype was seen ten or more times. This CDR3 reads CASSEDRGQGQPQHF. In nucleotides, the CDR3 is TGTGCCAGCAGTGAGGACAGGGGGCAGGGGCAGCCCCAGCATTTT. The V gene is TRBV2, the J gene TRBJ1-5; 11 bases fit TRBD1. The V gene's germline CDR1 is SNHLY and CDR2 FYNNEI. The CDR3 is made up of 15 amino acids. With 3 bases clipped from V and 7 bases from J, the junction kept 5 bases outside the gene matches.

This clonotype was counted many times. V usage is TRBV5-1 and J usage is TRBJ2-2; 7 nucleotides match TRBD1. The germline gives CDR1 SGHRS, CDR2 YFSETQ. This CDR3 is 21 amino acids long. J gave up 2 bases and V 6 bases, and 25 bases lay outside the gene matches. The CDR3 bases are TGCGCCAGCATAAACCCGGTACAGGGGTCTCATGCTAGCTCCAACACCGGGGAGCTGTTTTTT. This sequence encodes CASINPVQGSHASSNTGELFF.

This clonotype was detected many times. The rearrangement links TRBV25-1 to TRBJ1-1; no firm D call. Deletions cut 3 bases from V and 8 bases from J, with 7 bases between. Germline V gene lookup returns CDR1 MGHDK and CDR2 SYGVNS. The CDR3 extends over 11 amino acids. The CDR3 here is CASSDLLEAFF. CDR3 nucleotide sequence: TGTGCCAGCAGTGATCTTTTGGAAGCTTTCTTT.

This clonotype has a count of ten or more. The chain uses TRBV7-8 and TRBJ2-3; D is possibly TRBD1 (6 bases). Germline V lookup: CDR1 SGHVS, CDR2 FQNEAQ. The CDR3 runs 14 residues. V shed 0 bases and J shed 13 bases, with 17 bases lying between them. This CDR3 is CASSLAGAGTSEYF. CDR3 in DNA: TGTGCCAGCAGCTTAGCGGGGGCCGGGACATCGGAGTATTTT.

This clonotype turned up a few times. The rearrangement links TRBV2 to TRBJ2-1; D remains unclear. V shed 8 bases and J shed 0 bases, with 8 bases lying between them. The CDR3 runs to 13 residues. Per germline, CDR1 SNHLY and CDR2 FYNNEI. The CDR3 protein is CASGSGSYNEQFF. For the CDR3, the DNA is TGTGCCAGCGGGTCGGGCTCCTACAATGAGCAGTTCTTC.

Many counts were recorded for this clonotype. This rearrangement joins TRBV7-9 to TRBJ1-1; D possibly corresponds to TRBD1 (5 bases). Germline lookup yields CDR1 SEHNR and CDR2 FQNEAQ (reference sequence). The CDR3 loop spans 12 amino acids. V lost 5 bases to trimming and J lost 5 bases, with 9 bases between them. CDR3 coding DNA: TGTGCCAGCAGCCGAGACAGTACTGAAGCTTTCTTT. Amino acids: CASSRDSTEAFF.

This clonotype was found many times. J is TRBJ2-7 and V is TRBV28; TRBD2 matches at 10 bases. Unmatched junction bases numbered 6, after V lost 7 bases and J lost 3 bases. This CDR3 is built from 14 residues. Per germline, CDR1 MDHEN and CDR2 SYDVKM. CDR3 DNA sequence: TGTGCCAGCAATATCAGCGGGAGGGACTACGAGCAGTACTTC. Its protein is CASNISGRDYEQYF.

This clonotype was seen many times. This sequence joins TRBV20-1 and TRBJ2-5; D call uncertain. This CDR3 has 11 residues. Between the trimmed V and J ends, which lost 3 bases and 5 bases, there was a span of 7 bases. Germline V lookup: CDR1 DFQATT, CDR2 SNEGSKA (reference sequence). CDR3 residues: CSASRAETQYF. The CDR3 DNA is TGCAGTGCTAGTCGAGCGGAGACCCAGTACTTC.

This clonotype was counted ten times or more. In nucleotides, the CDR3 is TGTGCCAGCAGCCGCGGACAGGGTTCCTACGAGCAGTACTTC. Protein sequence: CASSRGQGSYEQYF. The chain has TRBV12-3 or TRBV12-4 and TRBJ2-7; 8 nucleotides match TRBD1. V lost 6 bases and J lost 1; bases outside the gene matches: 5. The CDR3 has 14 residues.

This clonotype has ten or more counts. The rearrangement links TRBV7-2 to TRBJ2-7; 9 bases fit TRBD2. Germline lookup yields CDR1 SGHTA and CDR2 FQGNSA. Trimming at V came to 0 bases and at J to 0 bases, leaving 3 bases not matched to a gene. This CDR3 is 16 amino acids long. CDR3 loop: CASSLASGGLSYEQYF. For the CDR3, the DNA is TGTGCCAGCAGCTTAGCGAGCGGGGGGCTCTCCTACGAGCAGTACTTC.